Below are 31 T cell receptor beta chains sequenced from a single sample in a study of CD8 T cells in ankylosing spondylitis (dated by TCRdb to the late 2010s). Library preparation employed 5' RACE. Sequencing was performed on an Illumina HiSeq 2500. TCRdb passed the public sequencing reads through fastp at Q25 and MiXCR, retaining productive beta sequences. Rows with one shared CDR3 protein collapse into an entry with the most common genes and DNA. The table for this sample lists about 250,000 distinct CDR3 sequences; roughly a quarter of them were counted only once. About 0.6% of the sample lies in the top ten. The sample consisted of blood, either unsorted or a sorted T cell fraction (not recorded which). The receptors here all came from a male donor with ankylosing spondylitis or in good health (not recorded which).

This clonotype was seen many times. The chain recombines TRBV12-3 or TRBV12-4 with TRBJ2-5, with TRBD2 matching over 7 bases. The CDR3 is 13 residues long. With 4 bases clipped from V and 3 bases from J, the junction kept 2 bases outside the gene matches. The CDR3 region has the DNA TGTGCCAGCAGTTCCGGGACTAAAGAGACCCAGTACTTC. This sequence encodes CASSSGTKETQYF.

The chain carries TRBV29-1 and TRBJ2-2; 10 positions match TRBD2. V lost 4 bases, J lost 1 base, and 6 bases stayed unmatched. This CDR3 region has 16 residues. The germline V gene has CDR1 SQVTM and CDR2 ANQGSEA. For the CDR3, the DNA is TGCAGCGTTGGGGTAGCGGGGGGAAGGAACACCGGGGAGCTGTTTTTT. Translating it yields CSVGVAGGRNTGELFF.

The CDR3 reads CASSPGTKGTDTQYF. CDR3 in DNA: TGCGCCAGCAGCCCCGGGACGAAGGGTACAGATACGCAGTATTTT. This chain uses TRBV4-1 with TRBJ2-3; D may correspond to TRBD1 or TRBD2 (5 bases each). The V end was cut by 4 bases, the J end by 3 bases, with 14 bases between. The CDR3 is made up of 15 amino acids. Germline CDR1 MGHRA, CDR2 YSYEKL.

This clonotype was observed many times. The CDR3: CASSLDGWGEVDEQYF. Written as DNA, the CDR3 is TGCGCCAGCAGCTTAGACGGATGGGGGGAAGTCGACGAGCAGTACTTC. The chain recombines TRBV5-1 with TRBJ2-7; weak D call: TRBD2 (6 bases). CDR3 size: 16 residues. The V end lost 2 bases, the J end lost 5 bases, and 20 bases lay between the germline ends. Germline assignment: CDR1 SGHRS and CDR2 YFSETQ.

Only a few counts were recorded for this clonotype. The CDR3 reads CASSPYGSEQPQHF. The CDR3 nucleotides are TGTGCCAGCAGTCCTTATGGGTCAGAGCAGCCCCAGCATTTT. The V call is TRBV12-3 or TRBV12-4, the J call TRBJ1-5, with D hard to call. V shed 5 bases and J shed 7 bases, with 15 bases lying between them. The CDR3 has 14 amino acids.

This clonotype was detected ten times or more. This chain joins TRBV20-1 and TRBJ1-5, with D unresolved. The CDR3 is 14 amino acids. Looked up from germline, CDR1 is DFQATT and CDR2 is SNEGSKA (reference sequence). Deletions cut 2 bases from V and 1 base from J, with 9 bases between. CDR3 region: CSARRGRSNQPQHF. The CDR3 region has the DNA TGCAGTGCTAGACGTGGTAGGAGCAATCAGCCCCAGCATTTT.

This clonotype came up many times. This sequence joins TRBV7-8 and TRBJ2-5, with D maybe TRBD1 (5 bases). The germline gives CDR1 SGHVS, CDR2 FQNEAQ. V gave up 5 bases and J gave up 4 bases, with 11 bases separating them. This CDR3 spans 13 amino acids. The CDR3 bases are TGTGCCAGCAGCCCAAGACAGCTAGAGACCCAGTACTTC. Amino acids: CASSPRQLETQYF.

The CDR3 nucleotides are TGTGCCAGCAGCTTAGGGGGGACTAGAATCGAGCAGTACTTC. It translates to CASSLGGTRIEQYF. The V gene is TRBV7-2, the J gene TRBJ2-7; 8 positions agree with TRBD2. CDR1 and CDR2 (germline): SGHTA, FQGNSA. CDR3 size: 14 residues. V lost 1 base and J lost 6; bases outside the gene matches: 5.

This clonotype was recorded at least ten times. The chain carries TRBV12-3 or TRBV12-4 and TRBJ2-5; 10 nucleotides match TRBD1. V lost 7 bases and J lost 5; bases outside the gene matches: 13. The CDR3 covers 16 residues. CDR3 loop: CASTPSDRGIGETQYF. DNA of the CDR3: TGTGCCAGCACCCCCTCGGACAGGGGGATAGGGGAGACCCAGTACTTC.

This sequence joins TRBV29-1 and TRBJ2-7; D may correspond to TRBD1 or TRBD2 (5 bases each). The CDR3 is 13 residues long. V lost 5 bases and J 2 bases, leaving 13 bases between the germline ends. CDR1 is SQVTM, CDR2 ANQGSEA, per germline. In DNA form, the CDR3 reads TGCAGCGTTTACCTTGGGGGTCCCTACGAGCAGTACTTC. This encodes CSVYLGGPYEQYF.

The CDR3 DNA follows: TGTGCCAGCAATGGGGCGAGGCGGGGAGCTGGAAACACCATATATTTT. The encoded protein is CASNGARRGAGNTIYF. The V and J genes are TRBV3-1 and TRBJ1-3, with D possibly being TRBD1 (5 bases). The CDR3 sequence is 16 residues long. CDR1 and CDR2 (germline): LGHDT, YNNKEL (reference sequence). V was shortened by 7 bases and J by 2 bases, with 18 bases between the two germline ends.

A single count supports this clonotype. This chain connects TRBV20-1 to TRBJ2-1; 11 bases line up with TRBD2. After removal of 6 bases from V and 10 bases from J, the junction contained 14 bases not matched to a gene. Per germline, CDR1 DFQATT and CDR2 SNEGSKA (reference sequence). CDR3 length: 15 amino acids. The CDR3 here is CSARDTTSGASEQFF. CDR3 nucleotide sequence: TGCAGTGCCCGAGACACGACTAGCGGGGCTTCCGAGCAGTTCTTC.

Worth noting for this clonotype: One junction end does not reproduce the germline sequence, and a read error may be involved. The genes are TRBV5-1 and TRBJ1-2; TRBD1 is a possible D gene (5 bases). The CDR3 has 15 amino acids. CDR1 SGHRS and CDR2 YFSETQ come from the germline V gene. DNA of the CDR3: TGCGCCAGAAGCTTGGGAGGGGCGTCAGAAGGTGGCTACACCTTC. This encodes CARSLGGASEGGYTF. The full variable domain, its missing parts supplied by reference TRBV5-1 and TRBJ1-2, is KAGVTQTPRYLIKTRGQQVTLSCSPISGHRSVSWYQQTPGQGLQFLFEYFSETQRNKGNFPGRFSGRQFSNSRSEMNVSTLELGDSALYLCARSLGGASEGGYTFGSGTRLTVV.

The chain combines TRBV28 with TRBJ2-1; a possible D gene is TRBD1 (5 bases). The CDR3 totals 16 residues. Per germline, CDR1 MDHEN and CDR2 SYDVKM. Trimming removed 8 bases from V and 9 bases from J, with 26 bases in between. The CDR3 sequence: CASGPPGATPGVEQFF. Written as DNA, the CDR3 is TGTGCCAGCGGACCTCCTGGGGCTACTCCCGGAGTTGAGCAGTTCTTC.

The V and J genes are TRBV6-5 and TRBJ1-4, with D perhaps TRBD1 (5 bases). Germline V gives CDR1 MNHEY, CDR2 SVGAGI. The V end lost 0 bases, the J end lost 6 bases, and 8 bases lay between the germline ends. The length of the CDR3 is 14 residues. CDR3 region: CASSYSGGDEKLFF. For the CDR3, the DNA is TGTGCCAGCAGTTACTCGGGGGGGGATGAAAAACTGTTTTTT.

The chain employs TRBV29-1 and TRBJ2-5, with a tentative D call TRBD2 (7 bases). This CDR3 region has 12 residues. Germline loops: CDR1 SQVTM, CDR2 ANQGSEA. Trimming pared 8 bases from V and 9 bases from J, leaving 19 bases between. DNA of the CDR3: TGCAGCTCATCGGCGGGGGCGCAGGCCCAGTACTTC. Protein: CSSSAGAQAQYF. Based on the CDR3 plus reference TRBV29-1 and TRBJ2-5, the full variable domain is SAVISQKPSRDICQRGTSLTIQCQVDSQVTMMFWYRQQPGQSLTLIATANQGSEATYESGFVIDKFPISRPNLTFSTLTVSNMSPEDSSIYLCSSSAGAQAQYFGPGTRLLVL.

This clonotype came up a few times. The chain joins TRBV2 to TRBJ2-3, with D perhaps assigned TRBD1 or TRBD2 (5 bases each). The V gene lost 1 base and the J gene lost 4 bases, with 15 bases spanning the gap. Germline V gene lookup returns CDR1 SNHLY and CDR2 FYNNEI. CDR3 length: 16 amino acids. The CDR3 region is CASSEEAGTPPDTQYF. As DNA, the CDR3 is TGTGCCAGCAGTGAAGAGGCAGGGACGCCACCAGATACGCAGTATTTT.

Ten or more counts support this clonotype. The J gene is TRBJ2-1, the V gene TRBV9, with D perhaps matching TRBD2 (5 bases). Between the trimmed V and J ends, which lost 7 bases and 3 bases, there was a span of 14 bases. Per the germline V gene, CDR1 is SGDLS and CDR2 is YYNGEE. CDR3 length: 14 amino acids. CDR3 nucleotide sequence: TGTGCCAGCGGCCTAAACCGGGACTACAATGAGCAGTTCTTC. Translating gives CASGLNRDYNEQFF.

This clonotype was seen more than once but under ten times. The chain couples TRBV20-1 to TRBJ1-2; unclear D gene. CDR3 length: 14 amino acids. Trimming pared 0 bases from V and 5 bases from J, leaving 13 bases between. Per the germline V gene, CDR1 is DFQATT and CDR2 is SNEGSKA (reference sequence). The DNA of the CDR3 is TGCAGTGCTAGAGATCGCATGGGTGGGTATGGCTACACCTTC. As protein: CSARDRMGGYGYTF.

The chain is built from TRBV27 and TRBJ1-6; D remains ambiguous. The V gene's germline CDR1 is MNHEY and CDR2 SMNVEV (reference sequence). The CDR3 has 14 residues. Trimming removed 3 bases at V and 5 bases at J, with 8 bases between. CDR3 sequence: CASSFGQNNSPLHF. The CDR3 nucleotides are TGTGCCAGCAGTTTTGGCCAGAATAATTCACCCCTCCACTTT.

The genes are TRBV20-1 and TRBJ1-1; D might be TRBD1 (6 bases). The CDR3 spans 12 residues. Germline V lookup: CDR1 DFQATT, CDR2 SNEGSKA (reference sequence). V lost 8 bases to trimming and J lost 4 bases, with 14 bases between them. CDR3 residues: CSTTGTFTEAFF. DNA of the CDR3: TGCAGTACCACAGGGACCTTCACTGAAGCTTTCTTT.

This clonotype came up many times. For the CDR3, the DNA is TGTGCCAGCAGCTACATCCGGAACACTGAAGCTTTCTTT. It encodes CASSYIRNTEAFF. The rearrangement links TRBV7-2 to TRBJ1-1; D uncertain. The CDR3 is 13 amino acids. V shed 4 bases and J shed 1 base, with 7 bases lying between them. Germline assignment: CDR1 SGHTA and CDR2 FQGNSA.

The chain links TRBV7-2 to TRBJ2-3; TRBD2 matches at 9 bases. Trimming removed 2 bases from V and 10 bases from J; junction bases left unmatched: 10. This CDR3 has 15 residues. The germline V gene encodes CDR1 SGHTA and CDR2 FQGNSA. CDR3 DNA: TGTGCCAGCAGCTTACTGGCGGGGGGGCCTGTGGCGCAGTATTTT. This encodes CASSLLAGGPVAQYF.

V and J are TRBV29-1 and TRBJ2-1; weak D call: TRBD2 (5 bases). The CDR3 runs 13 residues. Trimming cost V 6 bases and J 4 bases, with 13 bases left between them. The germline V gene encodes CDR1 SQVTM and CDR2 ANQGSEA. The CDR3 loop is CSVGPSGYNEQFF. CDR3 bases: TGCAGCGTGGGCCCTTCGGGGTACAATGAGCAGTTCTTC.

This clonotype was observed many times. The chain has TRBV12-3 or TRBV12-4 and TRBJ2-7; D perhaps matches TRBD2 (5 bases). V gave up 0 bases and J gave up 3 bases, with 12 bases separating them. This CDR3 is 15 amino acids long. The CDR3: CASSLASAGSYEQYF. In DNA, the CDR3 is TGTGCCAGCAGTTTAGCGTCGGCTGGGAGCTACGAGCAGTACTTC.

This clonotype was counted many times. The V call is TRBV5-1, the J call TRBJ2-3; no clear D. From germline, CDR1 is SGHRS and CDR2 YFSETQ. V lost 7 bases and J lost 3, with 9 bases in between. The CDR3 is 12 amino acids. The CDR3 spells CASGLGTDTQYF. The CDR3 DNA is TGCGCCAGCGGCCTAGGGACAGATACGCAGTATTTT. The whole variable domain, remainder taken from reference TRBV5-1 and TRBJ2-3, is KAGVTQTPRYLIKTRGQQVTLSCSPISGHRSVSWYQQTPGQGLQFLFEYFSETQRNKGNFPGRFSGRQFSNSRSEMNVSTLELGDSALYLCASGLGTDTQYFGPGTRLTVL.

A few counts support this clonotype. This is likely a read error, given that the CDR3 carries no conserved phenylalanine or tryptophan at its end. It is unclear where the CDR3 begins or ends on the DNA, so no DNA is shown, and the CDR3 is as TCRdb lists it. This chain uses TRBV20-1 with TRBJ1-6; the D call TRBD1 from the table was never checked on the DNA. From its first to its last residue, the CDR3 has 8 amino acids. Per germline, CDR1 DFQATT and CDR2 SNEGSKA (reference sequence). CDR3 region: CSANTGVN.

The V call is TRBV6-5, the J call TRBJ2-7; TRBD1 agrees at 10 bases. This CDR3 spans 15 amino acids. The V gene's germline CDR1 is MNHEY and CDR2 SVGAGI. V shed 2 bases, J shed 4 bases, and the junction held 5 bases outside the gene matches. The CDR3 DNA is TGTGCCAGCAGTTACGAAGGGGACAGGGGTTACGAGCAGTACTTC. Translating gives CASSYEGDRGYEQYF.

The V gene is TRBV12-3 or TRBV12-4, the J gene TRBJ2-2; D is unclear. The CDR3 is 15 residues long. V was clipped by 6 bases and J by 2 bases, with 13 bases between them. CDR3 sequence reads: CASRGVALNTGELFF. DNA of the CDR3: TGTGCCAGCAGGGGCGTAGCTCTCAACACCGGGGAGCTGTTTTTT.

This clonotype was found many times. This rearrangement joins TRBV6-5 to TRBJ2-1, with D unresolved. V was pared by 0 bases and J by 10 bases, with 16 bases between. The CDR3 runs to 15 residues. CDR1 is MNHEY, CDR2 SVGAGI, per germline. DNA of the CDR3: TGTGCCAGCAGTTACTCCTGGGCAGAGACCTACGAGCAGTTCTTC. This codes for CASSYSWAETYEQFF.

V is TRBV20-1 and J is TRBJ2-7; 10 nucleotides match TRBD1. V was pared by 3 bases and J by 5 bases, with 4 bases of the junction left unmatched. The germline V gene has CDR1 DFQATT and CDR2 SNEGSKA (reference sequence). This CDR3 is built from 13 residues. CDR3 sequence (DNA): TGCAGTGCTAGGTCGGACAGGGGGAACGAGCAGTACTTC. Translated, it gives CSARSDRGNEQYF.